The present T cell receptor (beta chain) was sequenced within a study of identical twins. From the 5' RACE reads, TCRdb called clonotypes with MiXCR, one entry per CDR3 protein. The sample has some 590,000 distinct CDR3 sequences; roughly 9.5% are singletons. Study results and caveats: In cord blood, abundant beta clonotypes had fewer insertions; memory showed no trend. Invariant MAIT and iNKT cells are populations that could partly confound zero-insertion analyses. Out-of-frame beta sequences exhibited a weaker degree of excess twin sharing.

This clonotype has a count of ten or more. Its antigen is unknown. Trimming took off 7 bases at V and 7 bases at J, with 21 bases between the two ends. Germline V gene data show CDR1 as MNHEY and CDR2 as SMNVEV (reference sequence). The CDR3 totals 15 residues. This same sample was also taken into another study, of yellow fever vaccine responses in identical twins. That work adds: Twins showed a vaccine T cell response that reportedly seemed partly convergent, partly personalized.

The chain uses TRBV27 and TRBJ2-3; perhaps TRBD2 as D (7 bases). The receptor was isolated from a woman aged 18-29 years in good health. The sequencing input was PBMCs. CDR3 in DNA: TGTGCCAGCAATGAGGCGGGGGCAGGTCGGAATACGCAGTATTTT. It yields the protein CASNEAGAGRNTQYF.